This T cell receptor beta chain was identified in a study of vaccination and CD4 T cells after COVID-19. Study in general: Median time from COVID diagnosis to post-COVID sampling was about 14 weeks (35 to 161).

Study findings and constraints: Of the reactive clones in convalescent patients, a median about 90% showed up only post-vaccination.

CDR3 length: 14 residues. The V and J ends lost 2 bases and 8 bases, in that order; junction bases with no gene match: 8. Germline assignment: CDR1 SEHNR and CDR2 FQNEAQ (reference sequence). Judged by abundance, this clonotype is medium-sized. Antigen unknown. Treatment described: roughly nine-day PBMC culture with coronavirus spike peptide pools or control peptides (ViraFEST assay). After about eleven days of culture, CD4+ T cells were negatively selected. The Oncomine TCR Beta short-read assay sequenced DNA from cultured CD4+ T cells. MiXCR, applied by TCRdb to the PCR reads, yields one record per CDR3 protein. Altogether under 9,500 distinct CDR3 sequences are present, around three fifths being singletons, with the ten largest covering 7.3%.

The origin of this receptor is a human donor who had recovered from COVID-19. The sequencing input was CD4+ T cells from blood, cultured in vitro. The rearrangement joins TRBV7-9 to TRBJ1-2, with 7 bases identical to TRBD1. CDR3 sequence reads: CASSLSTGTDGYTF. CDR3 sequence (DNA): TGTGCCAGCAGCTTATCGACAGGGACCGACGGCTACACCTTC. The full variable domain, rest sourced from reference TRBV7-9 and TRBJ1-2, is DTGVSQNPRHKITKRGQNVTFRCDPISEHNRLYWYRQTLGQGPEFLTYFQNEAQLEKSRLLSDRFSAERPKGSFSTLEIQRTEQGDSAMYLCASSLSTGTDGYTFGSGTRLTVV.